Below, 9 T cell receptor beta chains from the same sample are listed, as sequenced in a study of cytomegalovirus exposure and HLA in healthy donors. The PCR had 60 Vbeta and 13 Jbeta primers. Libraries were prepared by immunoSEQ multiplex PCR; TCRdb keeps only in-frame clonotypes and omits some of them. The table includes about 150,000 clones, approximately 68% detected once. Sequenced material: PBMCs. The receptors were sampled from a man aged 55 to 70 in good health and CMV-seronegative.

V is TRBV19 and J is TRBJ1-5; TRBD1 matches 8 bases. V shed 4 bases, J shed 7 bases, and the junction held 9 bases outside the gene matches. Per germline, CDR1 LNHDA and CDR2 SQIVND (reference sequence). The CDR3 is 15 residues long. The CDR3 spells CASSRGQGAGQPQHF. DNA of the CDR3: TGTGCCAGTAGTAGGGGGCAGGGGGCGGGACAGCCCCAGCATTTT.

This chain links TRBV30 with TRBJ2-4, with 10 bases matching TRBD2. Trimming cost V 2 bases and J 6 bases; bases outside gene matches: 10. The CDR3 is 16 amino acids. Per germline, CDR1 GTSNPN and CDR2 SVGIG (reference sequence). DNA of the CDR3: TGTGCCTGGAGTCCTTTGGTTCTAGCGGGAGTAAACATTCAGTACTTC. Its translation: CAWSPLVLAGVNIQYF.

The chain is built from TRBV15 and TRBJ1-2; D gene uncertain. With 0 bases removed from V and 0 bases from J, the gap between germline ends came to 11 bases. The CDR3 runs to 16 residues. CDR1 and CDR2 (germline): LNHNV, YYDKDF (reference sequence). In nucleotides, the CDR3 is TGTGCCACCAGCAGAGATGAACAGTTAGCTAACTATGGCTACACCTTC. Protein sequence: CATSRDEQLANYGYTF. Together with reference TRBV15 and TRBJ1-2, the CDR3 gives the full variable domain: DAMVIQNPRYQVTQFGKPVTLSCSQTLNHNVMYWYQQKSSQAPKLLFHYYDKDFNNEADTPDNFQSRRPNTSFCFLDIRSPGLGDTAMYLCATSRDEQLANYGYTFGSGTRLTVV.

The chain uses TRBV19 and TRBJ1-1, with 8 positions matching TRBD1. This CDR3 has 16 amino acids. V gave up 4 bases and J gave up 2 bases; unmatched junction bases: 9. CDR1 LNHDA and CDR2 SQIVND come from the germline V gene (reference sequence). The CDR3 DNA reads TGTGCCAGTAGTAAAAGGGGACAGGACCTTAACACTGAAGCTTTCTTT. Its translation is CASSKRGQDLNTEAFF.

For this clone: The CDR3 does not end in the conserved phenylalanine or tryptophan, so this is likely a read error. The chain employs TRBV7-2 and TRBJ1-5; D is undetermined. Trimming cost V 1 base and J 1 base, with 8 bases left between them. The germline V gene encodes CDR1 SGHTA and CDR2 FQGNSA. The CDR3 has 15 amino acids. CDR3 sequence (DNA): TGTGCCAGCAGCTTAGACAGCTCGAGCAATCAGCCCCAGCATTCT. It codes for CASSLDSSSNQPQHS.

A few counts support this clone. The chain couples TRBV6-5 to TRBJ1-3; TRBD1 is a possible D gene (5 bases). Trimming cost V 2 bases and J 2 bases, with 7 bases left between them. Looked up from germline, CDR1 is MNHEY and CDR2 is SVGAGI. The CDR3 is made up of 14 amino acids. CDR3 protein: CASSYGGAGNTIYF. In DNA, the CDR3 is TGTGCCAGCAGTTACGGGGGGGCTGGAAACACCATATATTTT.

This clone was found a few times. The chain uses TRBV2 and TRBJ1-6; D call uncertain. With 2 bases removed from V and 8 bases from J, the gap between germline ends came to 13 bases. The CDR3 covers 15 residues. Per germline, CDR1 SNHLY and CDR2 FYNNEI. The CDR3 here is CASSELGWRDSPLHF. The CDR3 bases are TGTGCCAGCAGTGAATTGGGGTGGCGGGATTCACCCCTCCACTTT.

CDR3 protein: CASSLSPSQGEQYF. The CDR3 DNA sequence: TGTGCCAGCAGCCTCTCGCCCTCCCAGGGAGAGCAGTACTTC. The chain has TRBV7-2 and TRBJ2-7, with a possible D match to TRBD1 (5 bases). Germline V CDR1 and CDR2: SGHTA, FQGNSA. This CDR3 comprises 14 residues. Trimming stripped 5 bases from V and 7 bases from J, with 18 bases between.

The count of this clone is one. The chain has TRBV5-1 and TRBJ2-5; 10 bases agree with TRBD2. After removal of 3 bases from V and 4 bases from J, the junction contained 6 bases not matched to a gene. CDR3 size: 15 residues. Germline CDR1 is SGHRS and CDR2 is YFSETQ. The CDR3, as DNA: TGCGCCAGCAGCTCTAGCGGGAGCAGGGCAGAGACCCAGTACTTC. Its protein is CASSSSGSRAETQYF. The full variable domain, rest sourced from reference TRBV5-1 and TRBJ2-5, is KAGVTQTPRYLIKTRGQQVTLSCSPISGHRSVSWYQQTPGQGLQFLFEYFSETQRNKGNFPGRFSGRQFSNSRSEMNVSTLELGDSALYLCASSSSGSRAETQYFGPGTRLLVL.